The 29 T cell receptor beta chains presented below share a single source sample, sequenced in a study of T cells in Graves' hyperthyroidism and ophthalmopathy. RNA transcripts gave rise to amplified TCR beta CDR3 regions. The TCR CDR3 was amplified in a first-round RT-PCR using the HTBI primer set. TCRdb ran MiXCR on the multiplex PCR reads and lists one entry per CDR3 protein. The sample lists 500,000 to 800,000 distinct CDR3 sequences, just under 45% occurring once. The sequenced sample was peripheral blood or thyroid tissue (not recorded which). These receptors all stem from an adult man with Graves' disease, either hyperthyroidism or ophthalmopathy (not recorded which).

The chain has TRBV7-2 and TRBJ2-7, with TRBD1 matching over 9 bases. With 2 bases clipped from V and 1 base from J, the junction kept 6 bases outside the gene matches. This CDR3 is 16 amino acids long. The germline gives CDR1 SGHTA, CDR2 FQGNSA. This CDR3 is CASSLKGTGYSYEQYF. The DNA of the CDR3 is TGTGCCAGCAGCTTAAAAGGGACAGGGTATTCCTACGAGCAGTACTTC.

In its sample, this clonotype was seen many times. This chain joins TRBV6-5 and TRBJ1-5; unclear D gene. The CDR3 contains 13 residues. Deletions cut 4 bases from V and 6 bases from J, with 10 bases between. Germline-derived CDR1 and CDR2 are MNHEY and SVGAGI. As DNA, the CDR3 is TGTGCCAGCAGTTGGTCAGTGGGTCAGCCCCAGCATTTT. Translating it yields CASSWSVGQPQHF.

The rearrangement joins TRBV20-1 to TRBJ1-1; unclear D gene. The CDR3 has 12 residues. The ends were cut back, 0 bases at V and 6 bases at J, with 8 bases in the middle. Germline V CDR1 and CDR2: DFQATT, SNEGSKA (reference sequence). The CDR3 DNA reads TGCAGTGCTAGAGACCCCAGCGCTGAAGCTTTCTTT. Its translation: CSARDPSAEAFF.

This clonotype occurred many times. This rearrangement joins TRBV29-1 to TRBJ1-4; possible D gene TRBD1, 6 bases. V dropped 3 bases and J dropped 6 bases, with 8 bases sitting between them. Looked up from germline, CDR1 is SQVTM and CDR2 is ANQGSEA. The CDR3 is 12 amino acids. The CDR3 DNA follows: TGCAGCGTTGAGGGGGCTGATGAAAAACTGTTTTTT. Protein product: CSVEGADEKLFF.

This chain connects TRBV29-1 to TRBJ1-2; D is possibly TRBD1 (5 bases). Germline V CDR1 and CDR2: SQVTM, ANQGSEA. V lost 6 bases to trimming and J lost 4 bases, with 15 bases between them. The CDR3 loop spans 13 amino acids. CDR3 sequence (DNA): TGCAGCGTGACCACCGGGACCTTCTATGGCTACACCTTC. Protein: CSVTTGTFYGYTF.

The CDR3 loop is CASSDPPGARQETQYF. The CDR3 DNA is TGCGCCAGCAGTGACCCTCCCGGGGCACGGCAAGAGACCCAGTACTTC. The chain couples TRBV10-2 to TRBJ2-5, with D perhaps being TRBD1 or TRBD2 (5 bases each). Trimming stripped 3 bases from V and 2 bases from J, with 16 bases between. In germline, CDR1 is WSHSY, CDR2 SAAADI. CDR3 length: 16 residues.

Of note for this clonotype: The CDR3 does not end in the conserved phenylalanine or tryptophan, so this is likely a read error. The chain employs TRBV25-1 and TRBJ1-5, with TRBD1 identical over 8 bases. V gave up 5 bases and J gave up 2 bases; unmatched junction bases: 5. The CDR3 contains 15 residues. The germline V gene has CDR1 MGHDK and CDR2 SYGVNS. The CDR3 DNA reads TGTGCCAGCAGTCAGGGGGCGTTGGGCAATCAGCCCCAGCATGTT. This codes for CASSQGALGNQPQHV.

This clonotype was counted many times. The chain uses TRBV20-1 and TRBJ1-1, with D possibly TRBD1 on 6 matching bases. V was trimmed by 3 bases and J by 5 bases, leaving 13 bases between them. CDR1 and CDR2 from the germline V gene are DFQATT and SNEGSKA (reference sequence). The CDR3 is 13 residues long. The CDR3 spells CSASVQGRTEAFF. CDR3 coding DNA: TGCAGTGCTAGTGTGCAGGGGCGAACTGAAGCTTTCTTT.

This clonotype was seen at least ten times. The chain carries TRBV2 and TRBJ1-2; D uncertain. V was shortened by 6 bases and J by 8 bases, with 7 bases between the two germline ends. This CDR3 region has 10 residues. CDR1 is SNHLY, CDR2 FYNNEI, per germline. This CDR3 is CASSRWGYTF. The CDR3 DNA reads as TGTGCCAGCAGCCGGTGGGGCTACACCTTC.

This clonotype was observed a few times. The chain recombines TRBV7-6 with TRBJ1-5; D might be TRBD1 (5 bases). The CDR3 loop spans 14 amino acids. Trimming pared 2 bases from V and 7 bases from J, leaving 12 bases between. CDR1 and CDR2 from the germline V gene are SGHVS and FNYEAQ. CDR3 residues: CASSLRRGRQPQHF. CDR3 DNA sequence: TGTGCCAGCAGCTTAAGGAGGGGCAGGCAGCCCCAGCATTTT.

This chain connects TRBV9 to TRBJ2-2; the match to TRBD2 covers 15 bases. Per germline, CDR1 SGDLS and CDR2 YYNGEE. The CDR3 is 17 residues long. V shed 3 bases and J 5 bases; nucleotides not matched to a gene: 5. The CDR3 sequence is CASSGGLAGGGTGELFF. In DNA, the CDR3 is TGTGCCAGCAGCGGGGGACTAGCGGGGGGAGGGACCGGGGAGCTGTTTTTT.

This clonotype was seen a few times. This chain uses TRBV6-5 with TRBJ2-6; 11 bases align to TRBD1. Germline CDR1 MNHEY, CDR2 SVGAGI. With V trimmed by 8 bases and J by 4 bases, 10 bases remained unmatched. The CDR3 extends over 17 amino acids. The CDR3, as DNA: TGTGCCAGCTCGATAGGACAGGGGGCGGGAGGGGCCAACGTCCTGACTTTC. Translating it yields CASSIGQGAGGANVLTF.

This clonotype was observed many times. J is TRBJ2-7 and V is TRBV2; the match to TRBD1 covers 8 bases. The J segment lost 1 base and the V segment lost 3 bases, leaving 8 bases of the junction unmatched. This CDR3 region has 16 residues. Looked up from germline, CDR1 is SNHLY and CDR2 is FYNNEI. The CDR3 spells CASSDRGQGISYEQYF. CDR3 in DNA: TGTGCCAGCAGTGACCGCGGACAGGGTATTTCCTACGAGCAGTACTTC.

This chain uses TRBV2 with TRBJ1-5, with 7 positions matching TRBD1. The CDR3 runs to 14 residues. V lost 6 bases to trimming and J lost 5 bases; unmatched junction nucleotides: 7. CDR1 is SNHLY and CDR2 is FYNNEI in the germline V gene. The CDR3 sequence is CASSRSGGHQPQHF. CDR3 nucleotide sequence: TGTGCCAGCAGCCGATCAGGGGGACATCAGCCCCAGCATTTT.

V gene TRBV12-3 or TRBV12-4 combines with J gene TRBJ1-1, with 8 positions matching TRBD1. After removal of 6 bases from V and 5 bases from J, the junction contained 8 bases not matched to a gene. CDR3 size: 14 residues. The CDR3 DNA follows: TGTGCCAGCAGGTCACAGGGGGAAGGGACTGAAGCTTTCTTT. It translates to CASRSQGEGTEAFF.

The gene calls are TRBV20-1 and TRBJ2-2, with TRBD2 matching 8 bases. The ends lost 0 bases at V and 10 bases at J; junction bases unmatched: 10. The CDR3 is 15 amino acids. From germline, CDR1 is DFQATT and CDR2 SNEGSKA (reference sequence). CDR3 coding DNA: TGCAGTGCTAGAGATCTGAGCGGGGGACGGGAGGAGCTGTTTTTT. This gives the protein CSARDLSGGREELFF.

The chain is built from TRBV10-3 and TRBJ2-5, with TRBD1 as a possible D gene (6 bases). Germline V CDR1 and CDR2: ENHRY, SYGVKD. This CDR3 is built from 15 residues. Trimming took off 3 bases at V and 1 base at J, with 12 bases between the two ends. DNA for the CDR3: TGTGCCATCAGTGATGTGGGACACCCCCAAGAGACCCAGTACTTC. As protein: CAISDVGHPQETQYF.

This clonotype was counted between two and nine times. The CDR3 reads CASSQLRIDRSYGYTF. The CDR3 nucleotides are TGTGCCAGCAGCCAATTAAGGATAGACAGGAGCTATGGCTACACCTTC. The gene calls are TRBV14 and TRBJ1-2; D possibly corresponds to TRBD1 (6 bases). The germline V and J ends were trimmed by 2 bases and 4 bases, with 17 bases remaining between them. CDR1 SGHDN and CDR2 FVKESK come from the germline V gene. CDR3 length: 16 residues.

The chain combines TRBV20-1 with TRBJ1-1, with D perhaps matching TRBD1 (5 bases). The germline V gene encodes CDR1 DFQATT and CDR2 SNEGSKA (reference sequence). The CDR3 is 10 amino acids. Between the trimmed V and J ends, which lost 7 bases and 7 bases, there was a span of 10 bases. The CDR3 DNA reads TGCAGTGAGGGACGTAGTGAAGCTTTCTTT. Protein product: CSEGRSEAFF.

This clonotype was counted a single time. CDR3 DNA: TGTGCCAGCATGGCCCCGGGTAGCAATCAGCCCCAGCATTTT. It encodes CASMAPGSNQPQHF. The genes are TRBV13 and TRBJ1-5; D not resolved. V was trimmed by 7 bases and J by 0 bases, leaving 10 bases between them. The CDR3 totals 14 residues. Germline CDR1 PRHDT, CDR2 FYEKMQ (reference sequence).

This clonotype was seen repeatedly, ten times or more. V usage is TRBV4-1 and J usage is TRBJ2-7, with D possibly TRBD2 on 5 matching bases. CDR1 and CDR2 (germline): MGHRA, YSYEKL. V was shortened by 4 bases and J by 7 bases, with 11 bases between the two germline ends. This CDR3 comprises 12 residues. Written as DNA, the CDR3 is TGCGCCAGCAGCCGCCTTGGGAGAGAGCAGTACTTC. Translated: CASSRLGREQYF.

This clonotype was found once. V gene TRBV27 combines with J gene TRBJ2-7; D may correspond to TRBD1 or TRBD2 (5 bases each). Germline V lookup: CDR1 MNHEY, CDR2 SMNVEV (reference sequence). The CDR3 is made up of 16 amino acids. V lost 0 bases and J 0 bases, leaving 12 bases between the germline ends. The CDR3 DNA follows: TGTGCCAGCAGTTTATCTACCGGGACCCACTCCTACGAGCAGTACTTC. Translated: CASSLSTGTHSYEQYF.

The sample holds a few counts of this clonotype. This chain connects TRBV20-1 to TRBJ1-5; D call uncertain. Germline lookup yields CDR1 DFQATT and CDR2 SNEGSKA (reference sequence). V was shortened by 4 bases and J by 7 bases, with 11 bases between the two germline ends. The CDR3 consists of 12 residues. The CDR3 DNA sequence: TGCAGTGCTACGGAAGGTGGGCAGCCCCAGCATTTT. Amino acid sequence: CSATEGGQPQHF.

This clonotype has just a few counts. V and J are TRBV7-8 and TRBJ1-6; no definite D call. V lost 3 bases and J 7 bases, leaving 10 bases between the germline ends. CDR1 is SGHVS, CDR2 FQNEAQ, per germline. There are 14 residues in the CDR3. This CDR3 is CASSLAARNSPLHF. The CDR3 coding sequence is TGTGCCAGCAGCTTGGCGGCCCGAAATTCACCCCTCCACTTT.

This clonotype was seen ten or more times. This sequence joins TRBV9 and TRBJ1-6, with unresolved D. Trimming cost V 1 base and J 6 bases, with 11 bases left between them. This CDR3 is built from 15 residues. Germline CDR1 SGDLS, CDR2 YYNGEE. CDR3 region: CASSVTGSPNSPLHF. The CDR3, as DNA: TGTGCCAGCAGCGTAACTGGGAGTCCTAATTCACCCCTCCACTTT. Full variable domain (rest looked up from reference TRBV9 and TRBJ1-6): DSGVTQTPKHLITATGQRVTLRCSPRSGDLSVYWYQQSLDQGLQFLIQYYNGEERAKGNILERFSAQQFPDLHSELNLSSLELGDSALYFCASSVTGSPNSPLHFGNGTRLTVT.

V is TRBV5-4 and J is TRBJ1-4; D is undetermined. The CDR3 runs to 13 residues. Germline values: CDR1 SGHNT, CDR2 YYREEE (reference sequence). The V and J ends lost 0 bases and 8 bases respectively, with 8 bases between them. CDR3 residues: CASSLDIGEKLFF. The CDR3 coding sequence is TGTGCCAGCAGCTTGGACATAGGAGAAAAACTGTTTTTT.

Regarding this clonotype: This may stem from a read error, because a much larger clone lies one nucleotide away. The chain carries TRBV7-9 and TRBJ1-1, with TRBD1 matching 9 bases. J was trimmed by 7 bases and V by 7 bases; bases with no gene match: 13. The CDR3 sequence is 15 residues long. Germline V gene data show CDR1 as SEHNR and CDR2 as FQNEAQ (reference sequence). The CDR3 DNA is TGTGCCAGCAACCCCCCACAGGGGGCGCAGGGTGAAGCTTTCTTT. It specifies CASNPPQGAQGEAFF.

For this clonotype: At one boundary the junction diverges from the germline segment, which might be a read error. This chain links TRBV10-3 with TRBJ2-7; D possibly uses TRBD1 or TRBD2 (6 bases each). CDR3 length: 14 amino acids. Germline V gene lookup returns CDR1 ENHRY and CDR2 SYGVKD. The CDR3 nucleotides are TGTGCAACTTCGGGGGCGAAGAACACCGGGGAGCTGTACTTC. Translated: CATSGAKNTGELYF.

This clonotype was counted a few times. The chain employs TRBV10-3 and TRBJ1-1, with D perhaps TRBD1 (6 bases). The CDR3 extends over 15 amino acids. V was cut by 8 bases and J by 0 bases, with 16 bases left in between. Germline V gene sequence: CDR1 ENHRY, CDR2 SYGVKD. The CDR3 nucleotides read TGTGCCATCCGGGGGGGGCAAGGAATGAACACTGAAGCTTTCTTT. Amino acid sequence: CAIRGGQGMNTEAFF.